This T cell receptor beta chain emerged from a study of blood T cell repertoires in COVID-19. CDR3 length: 14 amino acids. The V gene's germline CDR1 is LGHDT and CDR2 YNNKEL (reference sequence). V lost 0 bases and J lost 8; bases outside the gene matches: 4. Profiling relied on immunoSEQ multiplex PCR, and the TCRdb table lists in-frame clones only, not all of them. This sample carries over 250,000 clones, about 89% of them seen once, and the ten largest clones take approximately 9.4%. V and J are TRBV3-1 (or the pseudogene TRBV3-2) and TRBJ2-1; TRBD2 aligns across 7 bases. The sequence derives from a middle-aged man who had recovered from COVID-19. Sequences were obtained from peripheral blood. CDR3 protein: CASSQDASGYEQFF. Here the CDR3 DNA reads TGTGCCAGCAGCCAAGATGCTAGCGGCTATGAGCAGTTCTTC.